The following is a T cell receptor (beta chain) sequence with its context. The target antigen is unknown. This entry belongs to a study of long-term antiretroviral therapy in people with HIV. Study-wide context: First collections came about a decade before the 2015 immediate-ART recommendation. Study-wide findings and caveats: Patients on ART gained diversity, which nonetheless stayed below transplant donor controls. Dominating the repertoire at all time points were the clones that expanded before ART. In HIV, the repertoires covered a tighter span of CDR3 lengths than in controls.

Investigators performed immunoSEQ version v3.0 at survey level. The data were produced by immunoSEQ multiplex PCR, yet TCRdb's version contains in-frame clones alone and is incomplete. The data hold some 15,000 clones, with over 75% observed a single time. There are 13 residues in the CDR3. Trimming cost V 6 bases and J 4 bases, with 12 bases left between them. CDR1 is MNHNS, CDR2 SASEGT, per germline. This sequence joins TRBV6-1 and TRBJ1-2; D is undetermined. This clonotype originated in a man aged 40-50 years with HIV. The sample was unsorted PBMCs, taken 6.2 years after starting antiretroviral therapy. The CDR3 DNA sequence: TGTGCCAGCAGCCCCGCAGGACCCTATGGCTACACCTTC. It yields the protein CASSPAGPYGYTF.